The present TCR beta chain was sequenced within a study of PD-1 blockade in classical Hodgkin lymphoma. Study as a whole: Patients were infused with nivolumab 3 mg/kg every 2 weeks.

Time point given: cycle 4 day 1 (C4D1), after 6 weeks of nivolumab. Every patient experienced relapse after autologous stem cell transplantation, and brentuximab vedotin exposure varied. Study-level results: Later analyses included only patients treated at least 1 year post-ASCT. Compared with healthy donors, newly diagnosed patients reportedly showed lower baseline TCR diversity. For complete responders, baseline diversity was comparable to that of newly diagnosed patients.

The method was immunoSEQ multiplex PCR; TCRdb's version includes in-frame clones alone and lacks a portion of them. The data contain around 25,000 clones, 81% of them singletons. Turning to this clone: The antigen remains undetermined.

The TCR sequence derives from a human donor with classical Hodgkin lymphoma. The source material was peripheral blood mononuclear cells (PBMCs), sampled before the fourth cycle of nivolumab.

The CDR3 DNA is TGTGCCAGCAGCCCTAGCGGAAGCTCCTACAATGAGCAGTTCTTC. Translating gives CASSPSGSSYNEQFF. V is TRBV7-8 and J is TRBJ2-1, with 7 nucleotides matching TRBD2. J was trimmed by 0 bases and V by 5 bases; bases with no gene match: 4. The CDR3 is 15 residues long. Germline values: CDR1 SGHVS, CDR2 FQNEAQ.